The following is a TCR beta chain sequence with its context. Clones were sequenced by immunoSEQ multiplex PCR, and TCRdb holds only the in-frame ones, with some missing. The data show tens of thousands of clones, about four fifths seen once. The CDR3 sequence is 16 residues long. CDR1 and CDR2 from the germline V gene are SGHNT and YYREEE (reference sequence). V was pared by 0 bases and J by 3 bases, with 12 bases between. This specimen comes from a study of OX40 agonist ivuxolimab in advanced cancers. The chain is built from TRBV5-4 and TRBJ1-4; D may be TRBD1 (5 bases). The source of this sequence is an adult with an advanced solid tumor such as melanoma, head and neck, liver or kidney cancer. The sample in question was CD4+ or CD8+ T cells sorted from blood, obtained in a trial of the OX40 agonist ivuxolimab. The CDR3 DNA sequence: TGTGCCAGCAGCTTGGCCGGGACGGACGCTAATGAAAAACTGTTTTTT. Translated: CASSLAGTDANEKLFF.